Below, 23 T cell receptor beta chains from the same sample are listed, as sequenced in a study of blood T cell repertoires in COVID-19. Method: immunoSEQ multiplex PCR; TCRdb's copy keeps in-frame clones and lacks some. The sample records 350,000 to 450,000 clones, about nine tenths being singletons. Material: PBMCs or T cells enriched from blood (not recorded which). The receptors originated from a woman in her forties who had been exposed to COVID-19.

The chain carries TRBV6-6 and TRBJ1-1; no clear D. The V end lost 0 bases, the J end lost 4 bases, and 9 bases lay between the germline ends. The length of the CDR3 is 14 residues. Germline V gene data show CDR1 as MNHNY and CDR2 as SVGAGI (reference sequence). This chain's CDR3 is CASSYSSFSTEAFF. DNA for the CDR3: TGTGCCAGCAGTTACTCGAGCTTTAGCACTGAAGCTTTCTTT.

The rearrangement uses TRBV28 and TRBJ2-7; 9 bases fit TRBD1. Germline V lookup: CDR1 MDHEN, CDR2 SYDVKM. The CDR3 totals 16 residues. J gave up 8 bases and V 4 bases, and 15 bases lay outside the gene matches. The CDR3 DNA is TGTGCCAGCAGTTCGTGGACCGGGACAGGGAATAATCAGCAGTACTTC. Translation: CASSSWTGTGNNQQYF.

The chain employs TRBV19 and TRBJ1-1; D call uncertain. The V end was cut by 6 bases, the J end by 2 bases, with 16 bases between. The CDR3 runs to 15 residues. The V gene's germline CDR1 is LNHDA and CDR2 SQIVND (reference sequence). The CDR3: CASSPRRKRNTEAFF. The CDR3 DNA sequence: TGTGCCAGTAGCCCCAGGAGGAAGAGAAACACTGAAGCTTTCTTT.

This rearrangement joins TRBV27 to TRBJ1-3; D gene ambiguous. Germline loops: CDR1 MNHEY, CDR2 SMNVEV (reference sequence). Trimming cost V 0 bases and J 0 bases, with 9 bases left between them. This CDR3 is 16 amino acids long. CDR3 nucleotide sequence: TGTGCCAGCAGTTTATCCCGCACCAGCTCTGGAAACACCATATATTTT. Translating it yields CASSLSRTSSGNTIYF.

The chain is built from TRBV25-1 and TRBJ1-2; D gene ambiguous. This CDR3 is built from 12 residues. Trimming left V 3 bases short and J 6 bases short, with 8 bases between. The germline gives CDR1 MGHDK, CDR2 SYGVNS. CDR3: CASSDYIDGYTF. CDR3 coding DNA: TGTGCCAGCAGTGACTATATAGATGGCTACACCTTC.

V and J are TRBV27 and TRBJ2-7; weak D call: TRBD1 (6 bases). Trimming stripped 6 bases from V and 2 bases from J, with 17 bases between. This CDR3 spans 15 amino acids. Germline-derived CDR1 and CDR2 are MNHEY and SMNVEV (reference sequence). The CDR3 loop reads CASRPGQLTAYEQYF. In nucleotides, the CDR3 is TGTGCCAGCAGGCCTGGACAGTTGACCGCCTACGAGCAGTACTTC.

The chain recombines TRBV6-6 with TRBJ1-2; D perhaps matches TRBD1 (5 bases). This CDR3 contains 13 residues. The germline gives CDR1 MNHNY, CDR2 SVGAGI (reference sequence). Trimming shortened V by 7 bases and J by 6 bases, and 15 bases separated the two germline ends. For the CDR3, the DNA is TGTGCCAGCATGCCAGGGCCTGGTGATGGCTACACCTTC. This gives the protein CASMPGPGDGYTF.

The chain is built from TRBV9 and TRBJ2-5, with D possibly being TRBD1 (5 bases). Germline lookup yields CDR1 SGDLS and CDR2 YYNGEE. This CDR3 is built from 15 residues. V dropped 0 bases and J dropped 2 bases, with 11 bases sitting between them. Here the CDR3 reads CASSVASGIQETQYF. CDR3 DNA sequence: TGTGCCAGCAGCGTAGCCTCAGGGATTCAAGAGACCCAGTACTTC.

This chain links TRBV27 with TRBJ2-1; 12 bases are shared with TRBD2. Germline V gene sequence: CDR1 MNHEY, CDR2 SMNVEV (reference sequence). The trim removed 5 bases at V and 8 bases at J, leaving 16 bases unmatched. The CDR3 has 18 residues. CDR3 DNA: TGTGCCAGCAGTCCCCCTAACCTCCTAGCGGGGGGGCCTGATGAGCAGTTCTTC. Translating gives CASSPPNLLAGGPDEQFF.

This chain uses TRBV18 with TRBJ1-1; 8 positions match TRBD1. The germline V gene has CDR1 KGHSH and CDR2 LQKENI. V trimming: 1 base; J trimming: 1 base; junction bases outside the gene matches: 5. The CDR3 is 16 amino acids. CDR3 coding DNA: TGTGCCAGCTCACCACTCACAGGGGGAACGAACACTGAAGCTTTCTTT. The encoded protein is CASSPLTGGTNTEAFF.

The CDR3 sequence is CASSGVTGVGYGYTF. In nucleotides, the CDR3 is TGTGCCAGCAGCGGGGTGACAGGGGTGGGCTATGGCTACACCTTC. The V gene is TRBV9, the J gene TRBJ1-2; 8 nucleotides line up with TRBD1. Losses at the gene ends were 3 bases for V and 4 bases for J; bases not matched to a gene: 8. Germline V gene sequence: CDR1 SGDLS, CDR2 YYNGEE. The CDR3 loop spans 15 amino acids.

This chain uses TRBV7-9 with TRBJ2-3; 8 bases map to TRBD1. The CDR3 length is 14 residues. CDR1 is SEHNR, CDR2 FQNEAQ, per germline (reference sequence). Trimming removed 6 bases from V and 12 bases from J; junction bases left unmatched: 14. Here the CDR3 DNA reads TGTGCCAGCAGTCCTACTGCAGGGGGCCTAAGCCAGTATTTT. Its translation: CASSPTAGGLSQYF.

This chain uses TRBV2 with TRBJ2-7; TRBD2 matches at 9 bases. This CDR3 is 15 amino acids long. CDR1 is SNHLY, CDR2 FYNNEI, per germline. V was clipped by 3 bases and J by 6 bases; unmatched bases: 9. The CDR3 sequence: CASSELAGAPREQYF. The CDR3 DNA follows: TGTGCCAGCAGTGAGTTAGCGGGAGCCCCGCGCGAGCAGTACTTC.

The V and J genes are TRBV5-4 and TRBJ1-2; 7 positions match TRBD1. Unmatched junction bases numbered 13, after V lost 4 bases and J lost 4 bases. CDR3 length: 16 amino acids. CDR1 is SGHNT and CDR2 is YYREEE in the germline V gene (reference sequence). CDR3 in DNA: TGTGCCAGCAGCGCCCGGCCCGACAGGGACCCCTATGGCTACACCTTC. Translation: CASSARPDRDPYGYTF.

As to this clone: The same CDR3 is also encoded by other DNA sequences in this sample. The chain joins TRBV9 to TRBJ2-7; 8 positions agree with TRBD1. The CDR3 is 14 residues long. Trimming removed 0 bases from V and 3 bases from J; junction bases left unmatched: 2. Germline V gene lookup returns CDR1 SGDLS and CDR2 YYNGEE. CDR3 loop: CASSVEGQGYEQYF. The CDR3 region has the DNA TGTGCCAGCAGCGTAGAAGGACAGGGCTACGAGCAGTACTTC. Together with reference TRBV9 and TRBJ2-7, the CDR3 gives the full variable domain: DSGVTQTPKHLITATGQRVTLRCSPRSGDLSVYWYQQSLDQGLQFLIQYYNGEERAKGNILERFSAQQFPDLHSELNLSSLELGDSALYFCASSVEGQGYEQYFGPGTRLTVT.

V usage is TRBV3-1 (or the pseudogene TRBV3-2) and J usage is TRBJ2-7, with TRBD1 matching over 7 bases. The CDR3 runs to 14 residues. CDR1 and CDR2 from the germline V gene are LGHDT and YNNKEL (reference sequence). Trimming took 2 bases from V and 4 from J; bases not matched to a gene: 5. The CDR3 sequence is CASSQRTGVYEQYF. Here the CDR3 DNA reads TGTGCCAGCAGCCAACGCACAGGGGTTTACGAGCAGTACTTC.

The CDR3 loop reads CASSPYRDTEAFF. The DNA of the CDR3 is TGTGCCAGCAGCCCCTACAGGGATACTGAAGCTTTCTTT. The chain combines TRBV3-1 (or the pseudogene TRBV3-2) with TRBJ1-1; maybe TRBD1 (6 bases). The CDR3 spans 13 residues. With 4 bases removed from V and 5 bases from J, the gap between germline ends came to 11 bases. In germline, CDR1 is LGHDT, CDR2 YNNKEL (reference sequence).

The CDR3 nucleotides are TGTGCCACCAGTGACCGGACAGACGAGCAGTACTTC. This gives the protein CATSDRTDEQYF. V gene TRBV24-1 combines with J gene TRBJ2-7, with D perhaps TRBD1 (6 bases). Trimming removed 4 bases from V and 5 bases from J, with 8 bases in between. Per the germline V gene, CDR1 is KGHDR and CDR2 is SFDVKD. This CDR3 is 12 amino acids long.

This clone was seen just once. This chain connects TRBV7-8 to TRBJ2-1; weak D call: TRBD1 (5 bases). The CDR3 totals 16 residues. Per germline, CDR1 SGHVS and CDR2 FQNEAQ. With 2 bases removed from V and 0 bases from J, the gap between germline ends came to 11 bases. The CDR3 region has the DNA TGTGCCAGCAGCTTAAGCAGGGCAAACTCCTACAATGAGCAGTTCTTC. This translates into CASSLSRANSYNEQFF.

The genes are TRBV27 and TRBJ2-3; 10 nucleotides match TRBD2. CDR1 is MNHEY and CDR2 is SMNVEV in the germline V gene (reference sequence). The CDR3 covers 15 residues. V lost 6 bases to trimming and J lost 5 bases; unmatched junction nucleotides: 8. The CDR3 loop reads CASREGLAIRDTQYF. The CDR3 bases are TGTGCCAGCAGAGAGGGACTAGCGATCAGAGATACGCAGTATTTT.

The chain uses TRBV13 and TRBJ2-7; maybe TRBD1 (6 bases). The ends were cut back, 4 bases at V and 2 bases at J, with 12 bases in the middle. Germline CDR1 and CDR2: PRHDT and FYEKMQ (reference sequence). This CDR3 is 14 amino acids long. The CDR3 nucleotides read TGTGCCAGCAGCTCACAGGGCAGTCCCTACGAGCAGTACTTC. It encodes CASSSQGSPYEQYF.

This chain links TRBV29-1 with TRBJ1-1; TRBD1 agrees at 8 bases. Germline V gene data show CDR1 as SQVTM and CDR2 as ANQGSEA. The CDR3 is 15 amino acids. Trimming cost V 4 bases and J 2 bases; bases outside gene matches: 9. CDR3 sequence: CSVARFRGRNTEAFF. The CDR3 bases are TGCAGCGTTGCCCGCTTCAGGGGGCGAAACACTGAAGCTTTCTTT.

The rearrangement joins TRBV10-3 to TRBJ1-3; D is undetermined. This CDR3 is built from 12 residues. Per the germline V gene, CDR1 is ENHRY and CDR2 is SYGVKD. Trimming removed 8 bases from V and 1 base from J, with 6 bases in between. DNA of the CDR3: TGTGCCATCGGGGAGTCTGGAAACACCATATATTTT. Translating it yields CAIGESGNTIYF.